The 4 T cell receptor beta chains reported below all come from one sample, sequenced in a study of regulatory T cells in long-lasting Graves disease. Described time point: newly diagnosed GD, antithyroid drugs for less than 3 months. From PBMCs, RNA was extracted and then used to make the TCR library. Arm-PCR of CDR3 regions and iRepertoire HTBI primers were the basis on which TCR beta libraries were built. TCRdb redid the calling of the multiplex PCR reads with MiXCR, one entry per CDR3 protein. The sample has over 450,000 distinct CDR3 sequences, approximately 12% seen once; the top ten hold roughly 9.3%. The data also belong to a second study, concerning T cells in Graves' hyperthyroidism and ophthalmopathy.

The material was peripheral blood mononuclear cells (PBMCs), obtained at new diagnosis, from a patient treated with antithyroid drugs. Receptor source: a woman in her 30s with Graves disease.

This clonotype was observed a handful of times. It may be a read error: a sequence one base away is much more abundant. CDR3 DNA sequence: TGCAGTGCTGCTCTAACCAGGGTTTTGGAGACCCAGTACTTC. It is translated as CSAALTRVLETQYF. The chain recombines TRBV20-1 with TRBJ2-5; D perhaps matches TRBD1 (5 bases). V was shortened by 5 bases and J by 5 bases, with 18 bases between the two germline ends. The germline CDR1 and CDR2 sequences are DFQATT and SNEGSKA (reference sequence). The CDR3 consists of 14 residues.

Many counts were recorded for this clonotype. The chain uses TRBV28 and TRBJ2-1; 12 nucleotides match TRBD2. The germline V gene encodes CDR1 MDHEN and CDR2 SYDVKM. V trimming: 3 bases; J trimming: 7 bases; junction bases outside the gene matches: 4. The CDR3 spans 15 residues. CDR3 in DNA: TGTGCCAGCAGTTTTAGCCTAGCGGGGGGGAATGAGCAGTTCTTC. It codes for CASSFSLAGGNEQFF.

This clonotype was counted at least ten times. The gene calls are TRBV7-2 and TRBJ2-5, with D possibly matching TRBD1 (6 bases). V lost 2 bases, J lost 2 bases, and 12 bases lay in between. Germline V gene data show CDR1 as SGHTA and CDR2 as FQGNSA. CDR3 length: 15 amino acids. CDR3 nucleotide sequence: TGTGCCAGCAGCTTAAACAGGGCCCATCAAGAGACCCAGTACTTC. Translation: CASSLNRAHQETQYF.

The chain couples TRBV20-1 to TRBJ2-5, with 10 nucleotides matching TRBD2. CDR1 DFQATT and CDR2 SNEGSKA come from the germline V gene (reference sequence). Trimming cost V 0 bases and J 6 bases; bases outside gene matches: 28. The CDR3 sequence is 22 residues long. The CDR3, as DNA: TGCAGTGCTAGAGATATACCAAAGAGGCTAGCGGGAGCCGAATTTAGCTTGAAGACCCAGTACTTC. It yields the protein CSARDIPKRLAGAEFSLKTQYF.